Each of the 29 T cell receptor beta chains below was sequenced from the same sample in a study of control samples from healthy donors and cancer patients. Assay used: immunoSEQ multiplex PCR; TCRdb lists only in-frame clones, some missing. The sample has some 97,000 clones; about 90% are singletons. Sequencing input: blood. These receptor sequences come from a woman between 50 and 59 years old in good health.

The rearrangement uses TRBV7-9 and TRBJ2-1; D unclear. Per the germline V gene, CDR1 is SEHNR and CDR2 is FQNEAQ (reference sequence). This CDR3 has 16 amino acids. Trimming took 4 bases from V and 5 from J, leaving 18 bases between them. CDR3 bases: TGTGCCAGCAGCTGGACCGGAATCACTGGCCACAATGAGCAGTTCTTC. Translating gives CASSWTGITGHNEQFF. The full variable domain, rest sourced from reference TRBV7-9 and TRBJ2-1, is DTGVSQNPRHKITKRGQNVTFRCDPISEHNRLYWYRQTLGQGPEFLTYFQNEAQLEKSRLLSDRFSAERPKGSFSTLEIQRTEQGDSAMYLCASSWTGITGHNEQFFGPGTRLTVL.

This clone was seen more than once but under ten times. The chain has TRBV6-5 and TRBJ1-4, with 7 positions matching TRBD1. This CDR3 region has 16 residues. Germline loops: CDR1 MNHEY, CDR2 SVGAGI. After removal of 0 bases from V and 3 bases from J, the junction contained 4 bases not matched to a gene. CDR3 in DNA: TGTGCCAGCAGTTACTCGACAGGGATGGCTAATGAAAAACTGTTTTTT. This gives the protein CASSYSTGMANEKLFF.

CDR3 DNA: TGTGCCAGCAGCTCAACAGTGAACACTGAAGCTTTCTTT. Translation gives CASSSTVNTEAFF. V gene TRBV7-3 combines with J gene TRBJ1-1; D is undetermined. Germline V gene lookup returns CDR1 SGHTA and CDR2 FQGTGA. Deletions cut 4 bases from V and 0 bases from J, with 6 bases between. This CDR3 is built from 13 residues.

The chain links TRBV5-4 to TRBJ2-1; 7 bases align to TRBD1. Trimming at V came to 0 bases and at J to 10 bases, leaving 7 bases not matched to a gene. CDR1 SGHNT and CDR2 YYREEE come from the germline V gene (reference sequence). The CDR3 contains 14 residues. The CDR3 region has the DNA TGTGCCAGCAGCTTGGGACAGGGACCGAGGGAGCAGTTCTTC. This gives the protein CASSLGQGPREQFF.

This clone showed up just once. This chain joins TRBV27 and TRBJ1-1, with 9 bases that match TRBD1. Germline loops: CDR1 MNHEY, CDR2 SMNVEV (reference sequence). The CDR3 sequence is 14 residues long. With 4 bases clipped from V and 3 bases from J, the junction kept 3 bases outside the gene matches. In DNA, the CDR3 is TGTGCCAGCAGTTCGGGGACAGGGCACACTGAAGCTTTCTTT. It yields the protein CASSSGTGHTEAFF.

The chain joins TRBV12-3 or TRBV12-4 to TRBJ2-1; D is uncertain. Trimming pared 5 bases from V and 9 bases from J, leaving 8 bases between. This CDR3 is built from 11 residues. In DNA, the CDR3 is TGTGCCAGCAGTCTACGGGCTGAGCAGTTCTTC. Translating gives CASSLRAEQFF.

This clone was observed a single time. This rearrangement joins TRBV4-3 to TRBJ1-4; 11 bases align to TRBD1. CDR3 length: 16 residues. CDR1 and CDR2 from the germline V gene are LGHNA and YSLEER. Trimming removed 2 bases from V and 11 bases from J; junction bases left unmatched: 10. CDR3 nucleotides: TGCGCCAGCAGCCAACAAATGCCGGGACAGGGGGACAAACTGTTTTTT. Translating gives CASSQQMPGQGDKLFF.

The chain combines TRBV19 with TRBJ1-1; a possible D gene is TRBD1 (5 bases). Germline V CDR1 and CDR2: LNHDA, SQIVND (reference sequence). CDR3 size: 14 residues. V lost 7 bases, J lost 4 bases, and 16 bases lay in between. The CDR3 sequence is CASIPSGEGTEAFF. CDR3 in DNA: TGTGCCAGTATCCCTTCGGGGGAAGGCACTGAAGCTTTCTTT.

The rearrangement joins TRBV2 to TRBJ2-2, with TRBD1 as a possible D gene (6 bases). Germline values: CDR1 SNHLY, CDR2 FYNNEI. This CDR3 spans 13 amino acids. V was shortened by 6 bases and J by 2 bases, with 7 bases between the two germline ends. CDR3 bases: TGTGCCAGCAGGGGACAAAACACCGGGGAGCTGTTTTTT. Protein: CASRGQNTGELFF.

The chain links TRBV5-6 to TRBJ1-5; TRBD1 might be the D (6 bases). Germline values: CDR1 SGHDT, CDR2 YYEEEE. This CDR3 region has 14 residues. With 2 bases removed from V and 6 bases from J, the gap between germline ends came to 12 bases. The CDR3 bases are TGTGCCAGCAGCTTAGTGGGGGCCGCTCAGCCCCAGCATTTT. Translation: CASSLVGAAQPQHF.

The V and J genes are TRBV5-1 and TRBJ1-1; D not certain. Germline loops: CDR1 SGHRS, CDR2 YFSETQ. Trimming removed 4 bases at V and 7 bases at J, with 17 bases between. This CDR3 has 14 residues. The CDR3 DNA follows: TGCGCCAGCAGCAAGCGCGGGCCCTCGAGTGAAGCTTTCTTT. It encodes CASSKRGPSSEAFF.

The V call is TRBV6-1, the J call TRBJ1-4; D not resolved. Germline CDR1 MNHNS, CDR2 SASEGT. This CDR3 is 15 amino acids long. With 3 bases removed from V and 1 base from J, the gap between germline ends came to 9 bases. CDR3 sequence reads: CASSDVLGTNEKLFF. In DNA form, the CDR3 reads TGTGCCAGCAGTGACGTGTTGGGAACTAATGAAAAACTGTTTTTT.

Here the CDR3 reads CASSLDHQDTGELFF. CDR3 DNA sequence: TGTGCCAGCAGCTTAGACCACCAGGACACCGGGGAGCTGTTTTTT. J is TRBJ2-2 and V is TRBV11-3; D not resolved. Trimming removed 0 bases from V and 3 bases from J, with 8 bases in between. CDR1 SGHNT and CDR2 YENEEA come from the germline V gene. The CDR3 totals 15 residues.

J is TRBJ1-1 and V is TRBV18; TRBD1 aligns across 8 bases. Unmatched junction bases numbered 3, after V lost 2 bases and J lost 1 base. Germline loops: CDR1 KGHSH, CDR2 LQKENI. There are 15 residues in the CDR3. In DNA, the CDR3 is TGTGCCAGCTCACCAGGACAGGGACCGAACACTGAAGCTTTCTTT. As protein: CASSPGQGPNTEAFF.

This chain connects TRBV7-6 to TRBJ2-3; TRBD2 aligns across 9 bases. This CDR3 is built from 14 residues. Germline CDR1 and CDR2: SGHVS and FNYEAQ. V shed 5 bases, J shed 2 bases, and the junction held 2 bases outside the gene matches. DNA for the CDR3: TGTGCCAGCAGCCCTAGCGGGGTCACAGATACGCAGTATTTT. This translates into CASSPSGVTDTQYF.

The rearrangement links TRBV18 to TRBJ1-5; 7 bases agree with TRBD1. The CDR3 is 13 residues long. Per germline, CDR1 KGHSH and CDR2 LQKENI. Trimming removed 4 bases from V and 7 bases from J; junction bases left unmatched: 4. The CDR3 is CASSRQGDQPQHF. CDR3 DNA sequence: TGTGCCAGCTCACGCCAGGGGGACCAGCCCCAGCATTTT.

The table lists this clone with a count of one. This chain uses TRBV4-3 with TRBJ1-2; D gene unclear. The CDR3 extends over 16 amino acids. Trimming removed 0 bases at V and 4 bases at J, with 15 bases between. The germline gives CDR1 LGHNA, CDR2 YSLEER. CDR3 coding DNA: TGCGCCAGCAGCCAAGAGGTCCTCGAGGTGGTCTATGGCTACACCTTC. Its protein is CASSQEVLEVVYGYTF.

This clone is a singleton in its sample. The chain combines TRBV7-2 with TRBJ1-2, with D perhaps matching TRBD1 (5 bases). Germline-derived CDR1 and CDR2 are SGHTA and FQGNSA. Trimming shortened V by 4 bases and J by 3 bases, and 18 bases separated the two germline ends. This CDR3 comprises 16 residues. CDR3 amino acids: CASSSPGAPRDYGYTF. Here the CDR3 DNA reads TGTGCCAGCAGCTCGCCCGGGGCCCCCCGGGACTATGGCTACACCTTC.

The rearrangement joins TRBV25-1 to TRBJ1-4; unclear D gene. The CDR3 loop spans 15 amino acids. V was cut by 1 base and J by 5 bases, with 11 bases left in between. Germline CDR1 MGHDK, CDR2 SYGVNS. The CDR3 protein is CASSEWEHHNEKLFF. The CDR3 coding sequence is TGTGCCAGCAGTGAATGGGAGCATCACAATGAAAAACTGTTTTTT.

The chain carries TRBV2 and TRBJ2-1; no firm D call. Germline CDR1 is SNHLY and CDR2 is FYNNEI. V dropped 5 bases and J dropped 2 bases, with 10 bases sitting between them. There are 14 residues in the CDR3. The CDR3, as DNA: TGTGCCAGCAGTTTCTACGGTGCCTACAATGAGCAGTTCTTC. Protein product: CASSFYGAYNEQFF.

The chain couples TRBV19 to TRBJ2-3, with 7 bases fitting TRBD1. This CDR3 has 16 residues. The junction had 14 bases not matched to a gene; V was cut back by 5 bases and J by 6 bases. Germline lookup yields CDR1 LNHDA and CDR2 SQIVND (reference sequence). The CDR3, as DNA: TGTGCCAGTAGTCCGGTAGGGGGCGCTGTCGGTGATACGCAGTATTTT. It yields the protein CASSPVGGAVGDTQYF. Drawing the rest from reference TRBV19 and TRBJ2-3, the complete variable domain is DGGITQSPKYLFRKEGQNVTLSCEQNLNHDAMYWYRQDPGQGLRLIYYSQIVNDFQKGDIAEGYSVSREKKESFPLTVTSAQKNPTAFYLCASSPVGGAVGDTQYFGPGTRLTVL.

The chain recombines TRBV29-1 with TRBJ1-2, with unresolved D. CDR1 is SQVTM and CDR2 is ANQGSEA in the germline V gene. The CDR3 totals 12 residues. V lost 1 base, J lost 8 bases, and 11 bases lay in between. CDR3 coding DNA: TGCAGCGTTGAAGGGGCAGCCCTAGGCTACACCTTC. Protein product: CSVEGAALGYTF.

CDR3 coding DNA: TGTGCCAGCTTTATCAAGAGGACCGGGGAGCTGTTTTTT. This encodes CASFIKRTGELFF. This rearrangement joins TRBV6-5 to TRBJ2-2; D gene uncertain. Germline CDR1 and CDR2: MNHEY and SVGAGI. This CDR3 contains 13 residues. V shed 8 bases and J shed 5 bases, with 12 bases lying between them.

J is TRBJ2-5 and V is TRBV5-1; 10 bases agree with TRBD2. There are 18 residues in the CDR3. With V trimmed by 0 bases and J by 5 bases, 13 bases remained unmatched. Germline V gene sequence: CDR1 SGHRS, CDR2 YFSETQ. The CDR3 here is CASSLALTSGPLPETQYF. CDR3 nucleotide sequence: TGCGCCAGCAGCTTGGCCCTGACTAGCGGGCCCCTCCCGGAGACCCAGTACTTC.

The rearrangement links TRBV27 to TRBJ1-1; D ambiguous. CDR1 and CDR2 (germline): MNHEY, SMNVEV (reference sequence). This CDR3 region has 14 residues. V lost 6 bases, J lost 0 bases, and 11 bases lay in between. The DNA of the CDR3 is TGTGCCAGCAGGCCAGGACCACTGAACACTGAAGCTTTCTTT. It codes for CASRPGPLNTEAFF.

The rearrangement uses TRBV11-2 and TRBJ1-1, with no clear D. Germline V gene sequence: CDR1 SGHAT, CDR2 FQNNGV. The CDR3 loop spans 14 amino acids. With 5 bases removed from V and 1 base from J, the gap between germline ends came to 11 bases. The CDR3 nucleotides are TGTGCCAGCAGCCGGCGGACTGAGAACACTGAAGCTTTCTTT. It codes for CASSRRTENTEAFF.

V and J are TRBV29-1 and TRBJ2-2; TRBD1 aligns across 9 bases. J lost 7 bases, V lost 5 bases, and 5 bases had no gene match. The CDR3 length is 13 residues. Germline loops: CDR1 SQVTM, CDR2 ANQGSEA. The CDR3 DNA sequence: TGCAGCGTTAACAGGGGGCGCGGCGGGGAGCTGTTTTTT. Amino acid sequence: CSVNRGRGGELFF.

The chain links TRBV2 to TRBJ2-7, with D perhaps TRBD1 or TRBD2 (6 bases each). Germline V gives CDR1 SNHLY, CDR2 FYNNEI. V lost 7 bases, J lost 5 bases, and 21 bases lay in between. The CDR3 totals 15 residues. The CDR3 spells CASTTPGAGKNEQYV. CDR3 bases: TGTGCCAGCACGACCCCGGGGGCAGGGAAGAACGAGCAGTACGTC.

The V call is TRBV30, the J call TRBJ1-2; no definite D call. V lost 4 bases, J lost 8 bases, and 11 bases lay in between. The CDR3 is 11 amino acids. Germline assignment: CDR1 GTSNPN and CDR2 SVGIG (reference sequence). In DNA, the CDR3 is TGTGCCTGGAACCAATGGGAAGGCTACACCTTC. Residues: CAWNQWEGYTF.